The TCR beta chain described here comes from a study of T cells after yellow fever vaccination. Trimming stripped 9 bases from V and 0 bases from J, with 9 bases between. CDR1 and CDR2 (germline): SNHLY, FYNNEI. The CDR3 has 13 amino acids. TCRdb called the 5' RACE reads again in MiXCR, with one record for every CDR3 protein. The sample consists of under 350,000 distinct CDR3 sequences, over 4% of them appearing once. This clonotype turned up a few times. This TCR derives from a man younger than 35 who received the YFV17D yellow fever vaccine. Sequenced here: PBMCs, sampled 5 days after the yellow fever booster vaccination. The rearrangement links TRBV2 to TRBJ2-1, with D unresolved. CDR3 in amino acids: CASGLSSYNEQFF. The CDR3 region has the DNA TGTGCCAGTGGCCTGAGCTCCTACAATGAGCAGTTCTTC. Full variable domain (outside the CDR3, taken from reference TRBV2 and TRBJ2-1): EPEVTQTPSHQVTQMGQEVILRCVPISNHLYFYWYRQILGQKVEFLVSFYNNEISEKSEIFDDQFSVERPDGSNFTLKIRSTKLEDSAMYFCASGLSSYNEQFFGPGTRLTVL.